This TCR beta chain came from a study of blood T cell repertoires in COVID-19. Study information: Researchers got acute and convalescent COVID-19 samples from the United States, Italy and Spain. Sources were T cells, B-cell-depleted T cells, or PBMCs; the material itself was cDNA or gDNA.

The trim removed 0 bases at V and 1 base at J, leaving 5 bases unmatched. Germline CDR1 SGHTS, CDR2 YDEGEE. This CDR3 region has 18 residues. Original methodology: Estimation of nucleated cell counts relied on the amplification of reference gene primers. Data came from immunoSEQ multiplex PCR; TCRdb stores just in-frame clones and leaves some out. V, J and clone size derive from that table, while D and trimming were established from the DNA sequence. The sample gives over 85,000 clones, 87% of which show up once; 4.8% is in the top ten. Sequencing input: peripheral blood. The sequence derives from a human donor in a cohort sampled during active COVID-19. The chain combines TRBV5-8 with TRBJ2-1, with TRBD2 matching 12 bases. For the CDR3, the DNA is TGTGCCAGCAGCTTGGCCCGGACTAGCGGGGAGTCCTACAATGAGCAGTTCTTC. It encodes CASSLARTSGESYNEQFF.